A single T cell receptor beta chain is shown here with its context. This sample was taken from a study of cytomegalovirus exposure and HLA in healthy donors. The CDR3 sequence is 16 residues long. CDR1 and CDR2 (germline): SGHNT, YYREEE (reference sequence). With V trimmed by 3 bases and J by 2 bases, 8 bases remained unmatched. The PCR contained 60 Vbeta and 13 Jbeta primers. Using immunoSEQ multiplex PCR, the repertoire was profiled, and TCRdb retains in-frame clones only, with some absent. Among approximately 140,000 clones listed, around 72% were seen once. This TCR came from a human donor in good health. The sequencing input was PBMCs. The gene calls are TRBV5-4 and TRBJ2-7; TRBD1 agrees at 10 bases. Here the CDR3 reads CASSSEGDRGPYEQYF. DNA of the CDR3: TGTGCCAGCAGCTCAGAGGGGGACAGGGGCCCCTACGAGCAGTACTTC.